These 24 T cell receptor beta chains originate from one sample sequenced in a study of OX40 agonist ivuxolimab in advanced cancers. The protocol was immunoSEQ multiplex PCR, while the TCRdb copy is restricted to in-frame clones and leaves out a portion. Seen here are under 80,000 clones, 65% to 85% observed once, and the top ten hold over 0.95%. The source material was CD4+ or CD8+ T cells sorted from blood, sampled in a trial of the OX40 agonist ivuxolimab. Receptor source: an adult with an advanced solid tumor such as melanoma, head and neck, liver or kidney cancer.

The genes are TRBV14 and TRBJ2-7; a possible D gene is TRBD1 (5 bases). V dropped 3 bases and J dropped 2 bases, with 14 bases sitting between them. Germline V gene lookup returns CDR1 SGHDN and CDR2 FVKESK. This CDR3 spans 15 amino acids. CDR3 DNA: TGTGCCAGCAGCCAGGGGCAAAGGCCCCCCTACGAGCAGTACTTC. It specifies CASSQGQRPPYEQYF.

This clone showed up just a few times. J is TRBJ2-2 and V is TRBV5-1; D is unclear. The CDR3 is made up of 14 amino acids. Per the germline V gene, CDR1 is SGHRS and CDR2 is YFSETQ. V was shortened by 6 bases and J by 0 bases, with 9 bases between the two germline ends. The CDR3 nucleotides are TGCGCCAGCACTGAGACCGCGAACACCGGGGAGCTGTTTTTT. Amino acids: CASTETANTGELFF.

The rearrangement joins TRBV11-2 to TRBJ2-5; 8 bases are shared with TRBD2. V dropped 2 bases and J dropped 5; count of bases not matched to a gene: 4. The CDR3 length is 14 residues. Germline V gene lookup returns CDR1 SGHAT and CDR2 FQNNGV. CDR3 in DNA: TGTGCCAGCAGCTTACTATCTAGCGGGGAGACCCAGTACTTC. Translated: CASSLLSSGETQYF.

The chain uses TRBV30 and TRBJ2-7, with unresolved D. The CDR3 is 13 residues long. The germline V gene has CDR1 GTSNPN and CDR2 SVGIG (reference sequence). V gave up 2 bases and J gave up 0 bases, with 8 bases separating them. The CDR3 DNA reads TGTGCCTGGAGTCTCACGGACTCCTACGAGCAGTACTTC. Its translation is CAWSLTDSYEQYF.

This chain links TRBV11-1 with TRBJ2-5, with a weak D call TRBD1 (5 bases). This CDR3 is 16 amino acids long. Trimming took 2 bases from V and 7 from J, leaving 20 bases between them. CDR1 SGHAT and CDR2 FQDESV come from the germline V gene (reference sequence). CDR3 loop: CASSLISSLQRGTQYF. CDR3 in DNA: TGTGCCAGCAGCTTAATCAGCAGTCTCCAAAGGGGGACCCAGTACTTC.

This sequence joins TRBV19 and TRBJ2-5; D may be TRBD2 (5 bases). Germline-derived CDR1 and CDR2 are LNHDA and SQIVND (reference sequence). The CDR3 spans 13 residues. V lost 4 bases and J 5 bases, leaving 11 bases between the germline ends. This CDR3 is CASSSVRGETQYF. The CDR3 DNA reads as TGTGCCAGTAGTAGTGTCCGCGGGGAGACCCAGTACTTC.

This clone was picked up a small number of times. The V gene is TRBV7-2, the J gene TRBJ2-5; TRBD1 matches at 9 bases. The CDR3 runs 15 residues. The junction had 5 bases not matched to a gene; V was cut back by 1 base and J by 5 bases. In germline, CDR1 is SGHTA, CDR2 FQGNSA. The CDR3 bases are TGTGCCAGCAGCTTAGTCGACAGGGGGGGCGAGACCCAGTACTTC. It translates to CASSLVDRGGETQYF.

The chain uses TRBV7-2 and TRBJ1-4, with TRBD1 matching 7 bases. Looked up from germline, CDR1 is SGHTA and CDR2 is FQGNSA. Trimming cost V 1 base and J 14 bases; bases outside gene matches: 10. The CDR3 runs 14 residues. Written as DNA, the CDR3 is TGTGCCAGCAGCTTAGGGGACAGTGGGGATCGGCTGTTTTTT. Amino acid sequence: CASSLGDSGDRLFF.

The chain carries TRBV5-1 and TRBJ1-2, with TRBD1 identical over 7 bases. J was trimmed by 2 bases and V by 4 bases; bases with no gene match: 5. Germline CDR1 and CDR2: SGHRS and YFSETQ. CDR3 length: 14 residues. The DNA for the CDR3 is TGCGCCAGCAGCATGACAGGGCTGAACTATGGCTACACCTTC. Amino acids: CASSMTGLNYGYTF.

This clone has a handful of counts. The chain employs TRBV5-5 and TRBJ2-7; D is unresolved. The CDR3 totals 14 residues. V was cut by 0 bases and J by 4 bases, with 11 bases left in between. Germline CDR1 reads SGHKS; CDR2 reads YYEKEE (reference sequence). The CDR3 region is CASSLVGPRYEQYF. The CDR3 DNA is TGTGCCAGCAGCTTGGTAGGGCCGAGATACGAGCAGTACTTC.

The chain carries TRBV7-9 and TRBJ2-7, with D perhaps TRBD1 (6 bases). The germline CDR1 and CDR2 sequences are SEHNR and FQNEAQ (reference sequence). This CDR3 spans 15 amino acids. Trimming shortened V by 5 bases and J by 0 bases, and 14 bases separated the two germline ends. Here the CDR3 reads CASSLQGLSSYEQYF. DNA for the CDR3: TGTGCCAGCAGCCTACAGGGTCTCAGCTCCTACGAGCAGTACTTC. Full variable domain (rest looked up from reference TRBV7-9 and TRBJ2-7): DTGVSQNPRHKITKRGQNVTFRCDPISEHNRLYWYRQTLGQGPEFLTYFQNEAQLEKSRLLSDRFSAERPKGSFSTLEIQRTEQGDSAMYLCASSLQGLSSYEQYFGPGTRLTVT.

V usage is TRBV15 and J usage is TRBJ2-5; D possibly uses TRBD1 or TRBD2 (5 bases each). Germline CDR1 and CDR2: LNHNV and YYDKDF (reference sequence). The CDR3 totals 13 residues. The V gene lost 2 bases and the J gene lost 3 bases, with 7 bases spanning the gap. The CDR3 sequence: CATSRRGEETQYF. In nucleotides, the CDR3 is TGTGCCACCAGCAGACGAGGGGAAGAGACCCAGTACTTC.

V and J are TRBV5-1 and TRBJ2-2; D remains unclear. The germline V and J ends were trimmed by 2 bases and 0 bases, with 8 bases remaining between them. Germline-derived CDR1 and CDR2 are SGHRS and YFSETQ. This CDR3 spans 15 amino acids. For the CDR3, the DNA is TGCGCCAGCAGCTTAACAGTTACGAACACCGGGGAGCTGTTTTTT. This gives the protein CASSLTVTNTGELFF.

This clone is a singleton in its sample. The chain uses TRBV4-2 and TRBJ1-5, with D tentatively TRBD1 (6 bases). From germline, CDR1 is LGHNA and CDR2 YNFKEQ. V lost 5 bases and J lost 10, with 15 bases in between. This CDR3 is 13 amino acids long. The CDR3 protein is CASSFYRDFPQHF. CDR3 DNA sequence: TGTGCCAGCAGCTTTTACAGGGATTTTCCCCAGCATTTT.

This chain uses TRBV7-2 with TRBJ1-2; D possibly corresponds to TRBD1 (5 bases). This CDR3 is 14 amino acids long. Germline V gene data show CDR1 as SGHTA and CDR2 as FQGNSA. Trimming removed 1 base from V and 6 bases from J, with 12 bases in between. CDR3 protein: CASSLDGQVNGYTF. The DNA of the CDR3 is TGTGCCAGCAGCTTAGACGGACAAGTTAATGGCTACACCTTC.

In this sample, this clone turned up once. The chain combines TRBV7-5 with TRBJ1-3. TRBV7-5 is assigned pseudogene status. The CDR3 has 16 amino acids. The CDR3 region is CARSEGPLNPGNTIYF. CDR3 nucleotides: TGTGCCAGAAGCGAAGGCCCCTTGAACCCTGGAAACACCATATATTTT.

The chain is built from TRBV27 and TRBJ1-1; 12 positions match TRBD1. After removal of 8 bases from V and 6 bases from J, the junction contained 10 bases not matched to a gene. The CDR3 consists of 15 residues. Germline assignment: CDR1 MNHEY and CDR2 SMNVEV (reference sequence). Here the CDR3 reads CASRAPGQGAPEAFF. CDR3 DNA sequence: TGTGCCAGCCGTGCCCCGGGACAGGGGGCGCCTGAAGCTTTCTTT.

The J gene is TRBJ2-6, the V gene TRBV10-1; D is unresolved. There are 11 residues in the CDR3. CDR1 and CDR2 (germline): WNHNN, SYGVQD (reference sequence). Written as DNA, the CDR3 is TGCGCACAAAGTCGGGCCAACGTCCTGACTTTC. Residues: CAQSRANVLTF.

The chain joins TRBV19 to TRBJ1-2; D is uncertain. V was cut by 1 base and J by 4 bases, with 13 bases left in between. Germline V gene sequence: CDR1 LNHDA, CDR2 SQIVND (reference sequence). The CDR3 has 15 residues. Here the CDR3 reads CASSIAAGMVYGYTF. Here the CDR3 DNA reads TGTGCCAGTAGTATAGCGGCAGGAATGGTCTATGGCTACACCTTC.

The V and J genes are TRBV2 and TRBJ1-4; TRBD1 aligns across 8 bases. Germline CDR1 reads SNHLY; CDR2 reads FYNNEI. This CDR3 has 15 residues. Trimming removed 4 bases from V and 5 bases from J; junction bases left unmatched: 6. The CDR3 sequence: CASSGRTGTNEKLFF. CDR3 nucleotide sequence: TGTGCCAGCAGTGGGAGGACAGGGACAAATGAAAAACTGTTTTTT.

V is TRBV1 and J is TRBJ2-2; the listed D gene, TRBD2, was not tested against the DNA. TRBV1 constitutes a pseudogene. The CDR3 contains 17 residues. CDR3 bases: TGCACCAGCAGCCAAGATCGCGGGGGGCCAATCACCGGGGAGCTGTTTTTT. Residues: CTSSQDRGGPITGELFF.

This clone is a singleton in its sample. The chain uses TRBV7-8 and TRBJ2-3, with D unresolved. From germline, CDR1 is SGHVS and CDR2 FQNEAQ. V gave up 1 base and J gave up 10 bases, with 21 bases separating them. There are 16 residues in the CDR3. The CDR3 region has the DNA TGTGCCAGCAGCTTAGTCCGGGCCCGCACCGCTAAGGCGCAGTATTTT. Its translation is CASSLVRARTAKAQYF.

This clone was seen a few times. V gene TRBV29-1 combines with J gene TRBJ1-1; the D gene is possibly TRBD1 (6 bases). The CDR3 is made up of 18 amino acids. Trimming removed 7 bases at V and 2 bases at J, with 29 bases between. Germline V gene sequence: CDR1 SQVTM, CDR2 ANQGSEA. CDR3 residues: CSAQKFALRGTENTEAFF. The CDR3 nucleotides are TGCAGCGCTCAGAAATTCGCCTTGAGGGGGACCGAAAACACTGAAGCTTTCTTT.

This clone was found once. J is TRBJ1-3 and V is TRBV4-1; the D gene is possibly TRBD1 (6 bases). The V end was cut by 4 bases, the J end by 8 bases, with 18 bases between. Germline CDR1 reads MGHRA; CDR2 reads YSYEKL. The length of the CDR3 is 15 residues. The CDR3 DNA sequence: TGCGCCAGCAGCCTCAGACAGGTTAATGTGGACACCATATATTTT. It translates to CASSLRQVNVDTIYF.